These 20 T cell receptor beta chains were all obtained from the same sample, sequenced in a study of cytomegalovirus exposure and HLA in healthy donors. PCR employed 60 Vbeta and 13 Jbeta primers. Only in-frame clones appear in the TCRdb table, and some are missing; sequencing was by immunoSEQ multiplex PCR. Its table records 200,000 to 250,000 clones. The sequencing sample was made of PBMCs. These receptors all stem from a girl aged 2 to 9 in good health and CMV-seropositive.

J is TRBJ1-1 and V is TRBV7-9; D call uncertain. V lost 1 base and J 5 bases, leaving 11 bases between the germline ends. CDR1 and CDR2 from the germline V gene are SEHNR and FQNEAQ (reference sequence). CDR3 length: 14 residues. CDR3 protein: CASSLDSTRTEAFF. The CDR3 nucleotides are TGTGCCAGCAGCTTAGACTCCACGAGGACTGAAGCTTTCTTT.

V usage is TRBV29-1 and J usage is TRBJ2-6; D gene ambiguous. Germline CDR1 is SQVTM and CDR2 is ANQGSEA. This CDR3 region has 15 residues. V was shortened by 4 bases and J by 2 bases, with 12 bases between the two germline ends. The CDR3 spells CSVANLEAGANVLTF. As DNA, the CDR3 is TGCAGCGTTGCAAATTTAGAAGCTGGGGCCAACGTCCTGACTTTC.

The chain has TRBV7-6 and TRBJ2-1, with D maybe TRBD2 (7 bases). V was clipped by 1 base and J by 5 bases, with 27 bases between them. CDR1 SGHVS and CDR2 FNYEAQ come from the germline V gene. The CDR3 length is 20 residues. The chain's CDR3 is CASSLVGGPWEAREDNEQFF. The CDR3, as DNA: TGTGCCAGCAGCTTAGTGGGGGGGCCATGGGAAGCCAGGGAAGACAATGAGCAGTTCTTC.

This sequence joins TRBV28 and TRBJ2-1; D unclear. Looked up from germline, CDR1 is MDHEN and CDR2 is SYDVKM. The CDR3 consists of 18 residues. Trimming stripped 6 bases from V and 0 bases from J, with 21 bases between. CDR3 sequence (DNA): TGTGCCAGCAGCCCACTTATCGGAGACTGGAGCTCCTACAATGAGCAGTTCTTC. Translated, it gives CASSPLIGDWSSYNEQFF.

DNA of the CDR3: TGTGCCAGCAGCTTAAGAGGGCTAGCGGGAAGCAATGAGCAGTTCTTC. The encoded protein is CASSLRGLAGSNEQFF. The chain couples TRBV11-3 to TRBJ2-1; 9 positions agree with TRBD2. CDR3 length: 16 amino acids. Per germline, CDR1 SGHNT and CDR2 YENEEA. Trimming removed 2 bases from V and 6 bases from J; junction bases left unmatched: 8.

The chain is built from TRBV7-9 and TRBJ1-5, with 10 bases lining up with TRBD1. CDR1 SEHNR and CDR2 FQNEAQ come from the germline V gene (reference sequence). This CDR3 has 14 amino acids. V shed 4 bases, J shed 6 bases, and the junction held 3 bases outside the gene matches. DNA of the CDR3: TGTGCCAGCAGCTCGGGACAGGGGTTTCAGCCCCAGCATTTT. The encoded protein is CASSSGQGFQPQHF. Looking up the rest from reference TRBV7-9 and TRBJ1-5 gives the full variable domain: DTGVSQNPRHKITKRGQNVTFRCDPISEHNRLYWYRQTLGQGPEFLTYFQNEAQLEKSRLLSDRFSAERPKGSFSTLEIQRTEQGDSAMYLCASSSGQGFQPQHFGDGTRLSIL.

Written as DNA, the CDR3 is TGCGCCAGCAGGGACAGGGAATCCGGGAACACTGAAGCTTTCTTT. Translating gives CASRDRESGNTEAFF. The chain links TRBV10-2 to TRBJ1-1, with 8 bases identical to TRBD1. From germline, CDR1 is WSHSY and CDR2 SAAADI. The ends lost 6 bases at V and 1 base at J; junction bases unmatched: 7. CDR3 length: 15 residues.

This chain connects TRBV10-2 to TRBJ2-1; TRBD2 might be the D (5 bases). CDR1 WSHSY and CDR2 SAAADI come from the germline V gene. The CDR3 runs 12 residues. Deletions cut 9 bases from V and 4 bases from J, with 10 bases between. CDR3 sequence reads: CASTDFYNEQFF. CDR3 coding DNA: TGCGCCAGTACGGACTTTTACAATGAGCAGTTCTTC.

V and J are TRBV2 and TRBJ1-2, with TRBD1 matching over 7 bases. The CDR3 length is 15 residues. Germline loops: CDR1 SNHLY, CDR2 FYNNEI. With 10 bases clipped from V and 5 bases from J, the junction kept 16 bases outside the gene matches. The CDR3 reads CANHIDREGPYGYTF. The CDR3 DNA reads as TGTGCCAACCACATCGACAGGGAAGGCCCTTATGGCTACACCTTC.

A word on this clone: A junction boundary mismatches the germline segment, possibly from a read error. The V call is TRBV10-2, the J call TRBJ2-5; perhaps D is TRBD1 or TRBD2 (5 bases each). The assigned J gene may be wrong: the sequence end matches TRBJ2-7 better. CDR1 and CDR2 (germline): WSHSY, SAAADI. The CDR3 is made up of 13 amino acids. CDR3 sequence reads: CASNEGLAYEQYF. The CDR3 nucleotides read TGCGCCAGCAATGAGGGGCTGGCCTACGAGCAGTACTTC.

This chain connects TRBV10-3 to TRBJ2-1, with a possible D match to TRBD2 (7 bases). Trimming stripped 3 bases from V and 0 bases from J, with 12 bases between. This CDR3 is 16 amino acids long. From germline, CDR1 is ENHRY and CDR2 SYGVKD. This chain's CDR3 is CAISDGGASSYNEQFF. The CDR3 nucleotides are TGTGCCATCAGTGATGGGGGGGCAAGCTCCTACAATGAGCAGTTCTTC.

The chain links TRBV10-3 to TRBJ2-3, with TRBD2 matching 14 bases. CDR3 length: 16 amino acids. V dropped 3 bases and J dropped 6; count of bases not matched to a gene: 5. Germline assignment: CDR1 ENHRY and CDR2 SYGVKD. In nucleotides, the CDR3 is TGTGCCATCAGTGACGGACTAGCGGGAGGAGGTGATACGCAGTATTTT. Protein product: CAISDGLAGGGDTQYF.

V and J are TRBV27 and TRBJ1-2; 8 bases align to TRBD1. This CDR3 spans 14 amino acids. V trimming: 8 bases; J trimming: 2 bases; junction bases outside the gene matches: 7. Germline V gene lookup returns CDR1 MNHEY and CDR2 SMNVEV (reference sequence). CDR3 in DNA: TGTGCCAGCTCTACACGACAGGGGAACTATGGCTACACCTTC. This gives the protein CASSTRQGNYGYTF.

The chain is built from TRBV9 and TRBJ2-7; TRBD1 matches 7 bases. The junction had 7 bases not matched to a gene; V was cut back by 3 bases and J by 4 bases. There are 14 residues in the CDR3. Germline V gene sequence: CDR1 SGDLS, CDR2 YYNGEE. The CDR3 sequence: CASSGRDRAYEQYF. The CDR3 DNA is TGTGCCAGCAGCGGCCGGGACAGAGCTTACGAGCAGTACTTC.

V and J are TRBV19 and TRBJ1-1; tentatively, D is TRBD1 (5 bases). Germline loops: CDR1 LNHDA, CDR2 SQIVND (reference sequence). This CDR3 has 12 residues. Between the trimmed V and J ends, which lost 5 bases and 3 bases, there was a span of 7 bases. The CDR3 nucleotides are TGTGCCAGTAGTCAGGGTGACACTGAAGCTTTCTTT. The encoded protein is CASSQGDTEAFF.

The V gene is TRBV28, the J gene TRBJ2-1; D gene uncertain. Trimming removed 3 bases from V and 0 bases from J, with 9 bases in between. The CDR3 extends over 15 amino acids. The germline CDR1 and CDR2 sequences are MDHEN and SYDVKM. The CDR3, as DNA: TGTGCCAGCAGTTTCAGTACGCTCTCCTACAATGAGCAGTTCTTC. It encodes CASSFSTLSYNEQFF.

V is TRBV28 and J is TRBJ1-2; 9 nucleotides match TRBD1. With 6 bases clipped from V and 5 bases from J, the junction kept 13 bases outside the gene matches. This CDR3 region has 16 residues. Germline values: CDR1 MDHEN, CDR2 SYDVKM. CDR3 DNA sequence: TGTGCCAGCAGCCGATCTCCGGGACAGGGAGGGTATGGCTACACCTTC. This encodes CASSRSPGQGGYGYTF.

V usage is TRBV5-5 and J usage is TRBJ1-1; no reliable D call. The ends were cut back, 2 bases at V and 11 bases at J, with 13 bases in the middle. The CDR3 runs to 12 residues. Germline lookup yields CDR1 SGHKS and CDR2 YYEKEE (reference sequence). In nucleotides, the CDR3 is TGTGCCAGCAGCTTTGGTGCGGGGTCGGCTTTCTTT. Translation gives CASSFGAGSAFF.

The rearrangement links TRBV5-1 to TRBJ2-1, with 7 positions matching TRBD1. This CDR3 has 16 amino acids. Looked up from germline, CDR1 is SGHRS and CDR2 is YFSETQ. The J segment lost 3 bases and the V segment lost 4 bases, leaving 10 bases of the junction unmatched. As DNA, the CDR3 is TGCGCCAGCAGCGTAGTTGACAGGGTGCTCTACAATGAGCAGTTCTTC. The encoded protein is CASSVVDRVLYNEQFF.

The CDR3 DNA is TGTGCCAGTAGTATCATCGGGGAGCTGTTTTTT. It encodes CASSIIGELFF. V usage is TRBV19 and J usage is TRBJ2-2; D remains ambiguous. The CDR3 spans 11 residues. The germline V gene has CDR1 LNHDA and CDR2 SQIVND (reference sequence). The V gene lost 3 bases and the J gene lost 7 bases, with 3 bases spanning the gap.